These 18 T cell receptor beta chains came from one sample sequenced in a study of identical twins. TCRdb redid the calling of the 5' RACE reads with MiXCR, one entry per CDR3 protein. The data show roughly 350,000 distinct CDR3 sequences, around 9.7% seen once. Sequenced: naive T cells sorted from blood. These receptors were obtained from a woman between 45 and 60 years old in good health.

In its sample, this clonotype was seen a few times. The chain is built from TRBV20-1 and TRBJ2-1, with 7 bases lining up with TRBD2. The germline V gene encodes CDR1 DFQATT and CDR2 SNEGSKA (reference sequence). V dropped 8 bases and J dropped 7; count of bases not matched to a gene: 20. The CDR3 contains 16 residues. The CDR3 sequence: CSFKSPYGGGRNEQFF. The CDR3 DNA follows: TGCAGTTTCAAGAGCCCCTATGGGGGAGGGAGGAATGAGCAGTTCTTC.

This chain connects TRBV12-5 to TRBJ2-7; a possible D gene is TRBD2 (5 bases). The germline V gene encodes CDR1 LGHNT and CDR2 FRNRAP. Trimming removed 3 bases from V and 6 bases from J, with 12 bases in between. The CDR3 spans 13 residues. The CDR3 here is CASGFISGIEQYF. As DNA, the CDR3 is TGTGCTAGTGGTTTCATAAGCGGAATCGAGCAGTACTTC. Drawing the rest from reference TRBV12-5 and TRBJ2-7, the complete variable domain is DARVTQTPRHKVTEMGQEVTMRCQPILGHNTVFWYRQTMMQGLELLAYFRNRAPLDDSGMPKDRFSAEMPDATLATLKIQPSEPRDSAVYFCASGFISGIEQYFGPGTRLTVT.

This clonotype was seen more than once but under ten times. The chain links TRBV12-3 or TRBV12-4 to TRBJ1-1; no clear D. The V end was cut by 1 base, the J end by 6 bases, with 12 bases between. CDR3 size: 14 residues. The CDR3 sequence is CASSLGMGTAEAFF. CDR3 in DNA: TGTGCCAGCAGTTTAGGTATGGGTACCGCTGAAGCTTTCTTT.

This clonotype showed up many times. V is TRBV20-1 and J is TRBJ2-1, with D perhaps matching TRBD2 (6 bases). Germline CDR1 is DFQATT and CDR2 is SNEGSKA (reference sequence). V gave up 0 bases and J gave up 0 bases, with 12 bases separating them. This CDR3 region has 16 residues. The CDR3 region is CSARDPTRDSYNEQFF. The CDR3 bases are TGCAGTGCTAGAGATCCCACGCGGGACTCCTACAATGAGCAGTTCTTC.

In this sample, this clonotype turned up a few times. This chain connects TRBV12-3 or TRBV12-4 to TRBJ2-1, with a tentative D call TRBD2 (6 bases). This CDR3 comprises 15 residues. The V gene lost 7 bases and the J gene lost 6 bases, with 19 bases spanning the gap. The CDR3 protein is CASILTPGLPNEQFF. In DNA form, the CDR3 reads TGTGCCAGCATTCTTACGCCGGGACTCCCCAATGAGCAGTTCTTC.

This clonotype has only a few counts. J is TRBJ1-2 and V is TRBV24-1; tentatively, D is TRBD1 (5 bases). Germline-derived CDR1 and CDR2 are KGHDR and SFDVKD. CDR3 length: 16 amino acids. V lost 3 bases, J lost 4 bases, and 17 bases lay in between. This chain's CDR3 is CATSDPSGGAFYGYTF. The CDR3 coding sequence is TGTGCCACCAGTGATCCGAGTGGGGGAGCCTTCTATGGCTACACCTTC.

This clonotype was counted only a few times. The DNA for the CDR3 is TGCGCCAGCAGCCTGGGAGTTGACCGGATCTACGAGCAGTACGTC. Amino acid sequence: CASSLGVDRIYEQYV. This chain uses TRBV5-1 with TRBJ2-7; possible D gene TRBD2, 5 bases. The V gene lost 4 bases and the J gene lost 3 bases, with 17 bases spanning the gap. The CDR3 runs to 15 residues. Germline V gives CDR1 SGHRS, CDR2 YFSETQ.

The chain uses TRBV11-3 and TRBJ2-7; D is unresolved. Germline V gene lookup returns CDR1 SGHNT and CDR2 YENEEA. This CDR3 has 14 residues. With 5 bases removed from V and 6 bases from J, the gap between germline ends came to 17 bases. The CDR3 coding sequence is TGTGCCAGCAGCCCCCAGCCCGGGCCTGGCGAGCAGTACGTC. Its protein product is CASSPQPGPGEQYV.

This clonotype was detected a few times. The V and J genes are TRBV3-1 and TRBJ2-7; 7 bases line up with TRBD1. CDR3 length equals 15 residues. Trimming at V came to 1 base and at J to 4 bases, leaving 7 bases not matched to a gene. Germline V lookup: CDR1 LGHDT, CDR2 YNNKEL (reference sequence). CDR3 sequence: CASSQGFDRAYEQYF. In nucleotides, the CDR3 is TGTGCCAGCAGCCAAGGTTTTGACAGGGCTTACGAGCAGTACTTC.

This clonotype was counted a few times. The chain has TRBV5-1 and TRBJ2-6; unclear D gene. Between the trimmed V and J ends, which lost 5 bases and 4 bases, there was a span of 10 bases. Per the germline V gene, CDR1 is SGHRS and CDR2 is YFSETQ. The CDR3 is 14 amino acids. The CDR3 sequence: CASRLGSGANVLTF. DNA of the CDR3: TGCGCCAGCAGACTGGGTTCCGGGGCCAACGTCCTGACTTTC. Based on the CDR3 plus reference TRBV5-1 and TRBJ2-6, the full variable domain is KAGVTQTPRYLIKTRGQQVTLSCSPISGHRSVSWYQQTPGQGLQFLFEYFSETQRNKGNFPGRFSGRQFSNSRSEMNVSTLELGDSALYLCASRLGSGANVLTFGAGSRLTVL.

This clonotype appeared many times. CDR3 residues: CSASSGRAVSEQFF. For the CDR3, the DNA is TGCAGTGCCTCTAGCGGGAGGGCCGTGAGTGAGCAGTTCTTC. The chain joins TRBV20-1 to TRBJ2-1; the match to TRBD2 covers 12 bases. Germline V gene sequence: CDR1 DFQATT, CDR2 SNEGSKA (reference sequence). V lost 6 bases to trimming and J lost 9 bases; unmatched junction nucleotides: 9. The CDR3 is 14 residues long.

The chain has TRBV25-1 and TRBJ2-2; the match to TRBD1 covers 8 bases. CDR3 size: 16 residues. V shed 6 bases, J shed 6 bases, and the junction held 12 bases outside the gene matches. CDR1 MGHDK and CDR2 SYGVNS come from the germline V gene. CDR3 bases: TGTGCCAGCAGGGCTTACCGGACAGGGTATCCCGGGGAGCTGTTTTTT. It yields the protein CASRAYRTGYPGELFF.

This clonotype occurred many times. The rearrangement uses TRBV12-3 or TRBV12-4 and TRBJ1-2; 8 nucleotides match TRBD1. The length of the CDR3 is 14 residues. The V segment lost 5 bases and the J segment 4 bases; nucleotides outside the gene matches: 6. The CDR3 protein is CASSRTGIGYGYTF. For the CDR3, the DNA is TGTGCCAGCAGTCGGACAGGGATCGGCTATGGCTACACCTTC.

This clonotype was observed a few times. V gene TRBV7-2 combines with J gene TRBJ1-2; D is undetermined. Trimming pared 2 bases from V and 7 bases from J, leaving 11 bases between. The CDR3 runs 13 residues. From germline, CDR1 is SGHTA and CDR2 FQGNSA. The CDR3 sequence: CASSLRAAAGYTF. For the CDR3, the DNA is TGTGCCAGCAGCTTAAGGGCGGCGGCTGGCTACACCTTC.

Points on this clonotype: The missing conserved phenylalanine or tryptophan at the end of this CDR3 makes a read error likely. The DNA is left out, because the CDR3 cannot be placed on it with certainty; the CDR3 is given as TCRdb lists it. The chain uses TRBV11-2 and TRBJ2-3; the table's D call of TRBD1 was not tested on the DNA. Termini included, the CDR3 measures 11 amino acids. CDR1 is SGHAT, CDR2 FQNNGV, per germline. The CDR3 sequence: CASSLLDRAVS.

V and J are TRBV29-1 and TRBJ2-5; possibly TRBD1 for D (6 bases). CDR3 length: 13 amino acids. Germline V gene lookup returns CDR1 SQVTM and CDR2 ANQGSEA. The V end was cut by 4 bases, the J end by 5 bases, with 14 bases between. The CDR3 sequence is CSVVLGQGETQYF. In DNA form, the CDR3 reads TGCAGCGTTGTTCTGGGGCAGGGGGAGACCCAGTACTTC.

The V call is TRBV15, the J call TRBJ2-7; possibly TRBD2 for D (5 bases). Trimming took off 7 bases at V and 1 base at J, with 14 bases between the two ends. The CDR3 runs to 14 residues. Germline CDR1 and CDR2: LNHNV and YYDKDF (reference sequence). Written as DNA, the CDR3 is TGTGCCACCAAGCCGGACGCGGGTTCCTACGAGCAGTACTTC. Protein sequence: CATKPDAGSYEQYF.

The rearrangement uses TRBV20-1 and TRBJ2-1; 8 bases map to TRBD2. CDR3 size: 17 residues. V trimming: 1 base; J trimming: 3 bases; junction bases outside the gene matches: 11. The germline V gene encodes CDR1 DFQATT and CDR2 SNEGSKA (reference sequence). This CDR3 is CSARGRERERGYNEQFF. The DNA of the CDR3 is TGCAGTGCTAGAGGTCGGGAGCGGGAGAGGGGCTACAATGAGCAGTTCTTC.